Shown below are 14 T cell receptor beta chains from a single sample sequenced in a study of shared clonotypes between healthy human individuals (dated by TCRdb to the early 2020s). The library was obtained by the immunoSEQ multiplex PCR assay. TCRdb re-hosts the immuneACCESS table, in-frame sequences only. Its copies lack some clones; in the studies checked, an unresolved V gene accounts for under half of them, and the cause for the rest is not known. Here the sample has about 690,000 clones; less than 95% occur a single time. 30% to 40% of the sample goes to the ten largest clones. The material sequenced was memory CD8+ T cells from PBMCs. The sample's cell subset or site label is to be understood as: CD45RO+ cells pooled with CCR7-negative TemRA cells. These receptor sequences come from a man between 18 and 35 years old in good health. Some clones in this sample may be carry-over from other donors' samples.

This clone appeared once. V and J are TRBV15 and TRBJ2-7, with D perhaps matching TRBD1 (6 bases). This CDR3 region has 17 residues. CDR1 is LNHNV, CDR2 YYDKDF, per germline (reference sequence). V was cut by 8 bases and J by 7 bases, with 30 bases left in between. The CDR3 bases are TGTGCCACCGGCTTGGGTAAATCGCCAGGGCCTAGGGGGGAGCAGTACTTC. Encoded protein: CATGLGKSPGPRGEQYF.

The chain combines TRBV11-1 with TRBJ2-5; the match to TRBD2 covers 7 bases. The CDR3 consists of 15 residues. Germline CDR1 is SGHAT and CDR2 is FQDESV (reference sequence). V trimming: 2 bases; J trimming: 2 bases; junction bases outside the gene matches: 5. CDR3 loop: CASSLITSEQETQYF. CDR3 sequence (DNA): TGTGCCAGCAGCTTAATTACTAGCGAACAAGAGACCCAGTACTTC.

CDR3 in DNA: TGTGCCAGCAGCTCACTAGCGGGAGCCGGGGATACGCAGTATTTT. This translates into CASSSLAGAGDTQYF. The chain carries TRBV7-9 and TRBJ2-3; TRBD2 aligns across 11 bases. The V gene's germline CDR1 is SEHNR and CDR2 FQNEAQ (reference sequence). V lost 4 bases and J lost 6; bases outside the gene matches: 6. The CDR3 has 15 residues.

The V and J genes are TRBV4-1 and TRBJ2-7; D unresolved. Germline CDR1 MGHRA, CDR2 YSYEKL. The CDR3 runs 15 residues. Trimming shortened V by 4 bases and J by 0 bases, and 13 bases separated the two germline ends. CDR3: CASSPPTPSSYEQYF. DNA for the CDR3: TGCGCCAGCAGCCCTCCGACACCTAGCTCCTACGAGCAGTACTTC.

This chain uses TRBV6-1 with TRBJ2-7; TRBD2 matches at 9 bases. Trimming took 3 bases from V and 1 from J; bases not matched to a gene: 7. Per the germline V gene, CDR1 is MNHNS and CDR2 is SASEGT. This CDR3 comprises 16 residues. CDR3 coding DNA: TGTGCCAGCAGTGAGTGGACTAGCGCCTTATCCTACGAGCAGTACTTC. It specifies CASSEWTSALSYEQYF.

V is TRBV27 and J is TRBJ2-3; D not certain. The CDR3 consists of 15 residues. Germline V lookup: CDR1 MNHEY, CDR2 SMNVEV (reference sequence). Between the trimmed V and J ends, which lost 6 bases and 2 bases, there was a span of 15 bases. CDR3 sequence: CASRVLMGSTDTQYF. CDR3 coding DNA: TGTGCCAGCAGGGTTCTAATGGGCTCCACAGATACGCAGTATTTT.

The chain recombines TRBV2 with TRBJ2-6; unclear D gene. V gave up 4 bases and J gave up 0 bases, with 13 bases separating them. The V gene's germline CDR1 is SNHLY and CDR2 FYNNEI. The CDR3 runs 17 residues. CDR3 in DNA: TGTGCCAGCAGTGCCAAAAGGGTGCCCTCTGGGGCCAACGTCCTGACTTTC. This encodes CASSAKRVPSGANVLTF.

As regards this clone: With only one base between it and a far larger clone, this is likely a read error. The CDR3: CASSLEIGGREGEQFF. In nucleotides, the CDR3 is TGTGCCAGCAGCTTGGAGATTGGCGGGAGAGAGGGGGAGCAGTTCTTC. The V and J genes are TRBV5-4 and TRBJ2-1; 7 bases map to TRBD2. Germline CDR1 reads SGHNT; CDR2 reads YYREEE (reference sequence). There are 16 residues in the CDR3. Trimming took 0 bases from V and 10 from J; bases not matched to a gene: 13.

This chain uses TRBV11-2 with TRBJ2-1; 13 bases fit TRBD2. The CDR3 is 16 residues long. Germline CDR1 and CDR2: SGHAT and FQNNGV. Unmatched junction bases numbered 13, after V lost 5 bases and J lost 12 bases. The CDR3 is CASSPPGLAGSTAQFF. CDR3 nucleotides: TGTGCCAGCAGCCCCCCGGGACTAGCGGGGAGTACCGCGCAGTTCTTC. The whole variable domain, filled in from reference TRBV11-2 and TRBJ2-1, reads EAGVAQSPRYKIIEKRQSVAFWCNPISGHATLYWYQQILGQGPKLLIQFQNNGVVDDSQLPKDRFSAERLKGVDSTLKIQPAKLEDSAVYLCASSPPGLAGSTAQFFGPGTRLTVL.

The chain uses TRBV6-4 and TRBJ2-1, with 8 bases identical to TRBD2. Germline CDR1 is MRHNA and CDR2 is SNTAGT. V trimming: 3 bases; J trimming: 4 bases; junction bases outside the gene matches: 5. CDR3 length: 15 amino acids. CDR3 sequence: CASSDAAGAYNEQFF. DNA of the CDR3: TGTGCCAGCAGTGATGCAGCGGGAGCTTACAATGAGCAGTTCTTC.

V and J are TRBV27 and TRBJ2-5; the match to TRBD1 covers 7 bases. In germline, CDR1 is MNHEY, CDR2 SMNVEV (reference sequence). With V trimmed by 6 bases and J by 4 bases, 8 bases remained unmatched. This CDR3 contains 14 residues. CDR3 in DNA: TGTGCCAGCAGGCAAACAGGGGCGCGAGAGACCCAGTACTTC. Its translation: CASRQTGARETQYF.

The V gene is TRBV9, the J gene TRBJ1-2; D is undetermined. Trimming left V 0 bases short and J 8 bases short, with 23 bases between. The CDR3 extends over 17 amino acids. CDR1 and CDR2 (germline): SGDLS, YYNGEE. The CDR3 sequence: CASSVGQGPDGNSGYTF. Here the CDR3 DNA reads TGTGCCAGCAGCGTAGGCCAAGGGCCCGATGGGAATTCCGGCTACACCTTC.

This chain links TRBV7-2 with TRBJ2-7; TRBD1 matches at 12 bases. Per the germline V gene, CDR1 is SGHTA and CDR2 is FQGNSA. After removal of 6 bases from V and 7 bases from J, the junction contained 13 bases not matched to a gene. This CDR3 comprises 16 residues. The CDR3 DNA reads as TGTGCCAGCAGATATTCGGCGGGACAGGGGGCTTGGGAGCAGTACTTC. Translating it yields CASRYSAGQGAWEQYF.

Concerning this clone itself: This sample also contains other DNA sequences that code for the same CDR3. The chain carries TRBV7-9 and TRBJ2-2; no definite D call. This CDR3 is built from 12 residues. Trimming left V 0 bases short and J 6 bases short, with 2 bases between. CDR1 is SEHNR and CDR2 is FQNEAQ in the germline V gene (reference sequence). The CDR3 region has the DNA TGTGCCAGCAGCTTAGCGGCCGGGGAGCTGTTTTTT. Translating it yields CASSLAAGELFF.